This T cell receptor (beta chain) stems from a study of T cell changes during pregnancy in multiple sclerosis (dated by TCRdb to 2018 to 2020). With regard to the full study: Changes in the T cell repertoire over the course of pregnancy were examined in this study in women with multiple sclerosis.

The library came from the immunoSEQ multiplex PCR assay. The immuneACCESS repertoire file appears here via TCRdb, limited to in-frame rearrangements. These files lack a portion of the clones; in checked studies, under half of the deficit traces to unresolved V genes, and the cause of the others is not known. For this sample the table gives about 56,000 clones, of which over 75% were detected only once. Approximately 1.7% of the sample lies in the top ten. The CDR3 contains 18 residues, cysteine and phenylalanine counted. Just the 54-base CDR3 DNA is kept, in frame starting at base 1. The V end gives up 4 bases and the J end 0 bases, leaving 11 bases in the junction not matched to a gene. CDR1 and CDR2, looked up from the germline V gene, are SGHDN and FVKESK. About this clone: Its binding antigen is unknown. No base-level quality is on record; no much larger clone is a single base apart.

The material was peripheral blood, obtained after pregnancy. The clonotype comes from a female donor with multiple sclerosis, enrolled in a pregnancy study. The rearranged segments are TRBV14 and TRBJ1-4, with 7 bases aligning to TRBD1. The CDR3 sequence is CASSPRDSLATTNEKLFF. The DNA sequence reads TGTGCCAGCAGCCCCCGGGACAGCCTTGCTACAACTAATGAAAAACTGTTTTTT.